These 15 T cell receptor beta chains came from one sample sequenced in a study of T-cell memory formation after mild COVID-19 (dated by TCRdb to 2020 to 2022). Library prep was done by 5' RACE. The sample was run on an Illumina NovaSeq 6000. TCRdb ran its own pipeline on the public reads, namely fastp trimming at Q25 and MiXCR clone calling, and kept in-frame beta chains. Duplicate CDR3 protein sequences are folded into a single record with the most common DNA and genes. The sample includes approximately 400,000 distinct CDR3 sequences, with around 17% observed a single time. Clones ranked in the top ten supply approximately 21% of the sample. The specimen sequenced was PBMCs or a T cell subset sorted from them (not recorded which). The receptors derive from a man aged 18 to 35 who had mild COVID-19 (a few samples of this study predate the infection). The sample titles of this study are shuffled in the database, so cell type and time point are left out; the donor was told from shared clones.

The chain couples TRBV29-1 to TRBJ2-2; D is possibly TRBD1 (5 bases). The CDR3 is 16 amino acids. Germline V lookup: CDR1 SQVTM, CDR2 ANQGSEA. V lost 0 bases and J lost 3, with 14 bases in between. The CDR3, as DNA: TGCAGCGTTGAAGAGGGCAGGGCGTTTTACACCGGGGAGCTGTTTTTT. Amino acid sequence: CSVEEGRAFYTGELFF.

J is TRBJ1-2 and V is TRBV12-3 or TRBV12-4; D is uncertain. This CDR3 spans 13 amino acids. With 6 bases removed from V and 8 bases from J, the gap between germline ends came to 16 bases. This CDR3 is CASSPTWFRGYTF. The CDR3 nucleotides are TGTGCCAGCAGCCCCACCTGGTTCCGGGGCTACACCTTC.

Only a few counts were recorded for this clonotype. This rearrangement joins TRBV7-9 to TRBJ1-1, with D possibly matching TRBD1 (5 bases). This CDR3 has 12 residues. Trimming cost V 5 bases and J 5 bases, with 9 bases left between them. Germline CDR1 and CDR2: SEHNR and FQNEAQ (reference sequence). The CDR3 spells CASSQRQTEAFF. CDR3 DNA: TGTGCCAGCAGCCAGCGACAGACTGAAGCTTTCTTT.

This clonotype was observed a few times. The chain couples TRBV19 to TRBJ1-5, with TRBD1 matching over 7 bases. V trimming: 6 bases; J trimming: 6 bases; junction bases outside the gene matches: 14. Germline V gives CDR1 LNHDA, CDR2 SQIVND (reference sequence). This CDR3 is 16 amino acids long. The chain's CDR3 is CASRDGQVGRGQPQHF. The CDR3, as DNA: TGTGCCAGTAGGGACGGACAGGTCGGCAGGGGTCAGCCCCAGCATTTT.

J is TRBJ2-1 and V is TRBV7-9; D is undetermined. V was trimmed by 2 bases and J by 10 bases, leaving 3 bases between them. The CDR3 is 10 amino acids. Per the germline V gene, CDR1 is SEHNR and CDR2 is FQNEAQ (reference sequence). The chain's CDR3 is CASSLREQFF. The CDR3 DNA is TGTGCCAGCAGCTTACGAGAGCAGTTCTTC.

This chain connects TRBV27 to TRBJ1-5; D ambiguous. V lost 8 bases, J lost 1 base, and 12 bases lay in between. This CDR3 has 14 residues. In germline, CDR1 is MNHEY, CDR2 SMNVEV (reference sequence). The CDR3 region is CASGDGVSNQPQHF. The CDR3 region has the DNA TGTGCCAGCGGAGACGGGGTCAGCAATCAGCCCCAGCATTTT.

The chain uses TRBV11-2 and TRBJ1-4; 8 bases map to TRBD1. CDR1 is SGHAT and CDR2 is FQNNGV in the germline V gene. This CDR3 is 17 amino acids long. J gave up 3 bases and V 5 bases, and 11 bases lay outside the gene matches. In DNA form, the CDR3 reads TGTGCCAGCAGCAAATTCAGGGGGCGCACGGCTAATGAAAAACTGTTTTTT. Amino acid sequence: CASSKFRGRTANEKLFF.

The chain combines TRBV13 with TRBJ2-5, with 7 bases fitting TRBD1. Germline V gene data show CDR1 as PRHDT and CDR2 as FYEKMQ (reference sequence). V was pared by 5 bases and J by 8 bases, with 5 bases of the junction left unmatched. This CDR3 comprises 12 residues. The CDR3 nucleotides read TGTGCCAGCAGCCCCGACAGGGCTACCCAGTACTTC. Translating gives CASSPDRATQYF.

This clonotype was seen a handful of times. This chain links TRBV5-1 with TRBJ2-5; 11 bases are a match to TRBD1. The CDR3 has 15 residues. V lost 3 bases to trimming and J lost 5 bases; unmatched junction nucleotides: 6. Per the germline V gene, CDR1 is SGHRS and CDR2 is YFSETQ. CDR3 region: CASSSGQGVAETQYF. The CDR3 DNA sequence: TGCGCCAGCAGCTCGGGACAGGGGGTGGCGGAGACCCAGTACTTC.

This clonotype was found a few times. CDR3 nucleotide sequence: TGTGCCAGCAGCCCCCGGGGGGGCTACACCTTC. Its translation is CASSPRGGYTF. The chain couples TRBV28 to TRBJ1-2, with D possibly TRBD1 on 5 matching bases. CDR3 size: 11 residues. Deletions cut 6 bases from V and 8 bases from J, with 10 bases between. Germline-derived CDR1 and CDR2 are MDHEN and SYDVKM.

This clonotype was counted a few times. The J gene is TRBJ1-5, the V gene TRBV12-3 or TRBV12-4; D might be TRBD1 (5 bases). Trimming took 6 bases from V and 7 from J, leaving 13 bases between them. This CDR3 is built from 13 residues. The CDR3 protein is CASSPTDGQPQHF. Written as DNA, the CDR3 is TGTGCCAGCAGCCCGACAGATGGACAGCCCCAGCATTTT.

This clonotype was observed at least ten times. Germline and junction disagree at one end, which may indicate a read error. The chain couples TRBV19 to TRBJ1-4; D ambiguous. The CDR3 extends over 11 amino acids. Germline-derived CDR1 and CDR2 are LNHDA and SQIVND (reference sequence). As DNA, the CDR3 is TGTGCCACTGGAACTTATGAAAAACTGTTTTTT. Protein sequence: CATGTYEKLFF.

The CDR3 DNA follows: TGTGCCTGGAGTGTTAACGTAAGAAACACCATATATTTT. Encoded protein: CAWSVNVRNTIYF. The chain has TRBV30 and TRBJ1-3, with D unclear. With 0 bases removed from V and 5 bases from J, the gap between germline ends came to 8 bases. The CDR3 contains 13 residues. Per the germline V gene, CDR1 is GTSNPN and CDR2 is SVGIG (reference sequence).

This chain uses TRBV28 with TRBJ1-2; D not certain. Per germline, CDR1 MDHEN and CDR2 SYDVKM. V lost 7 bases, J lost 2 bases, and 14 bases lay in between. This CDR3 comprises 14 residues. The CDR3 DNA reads TGTGCCAGCACAAGTCCAGGTCGCAACTATGGCTACACCTTC. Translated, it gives CASTSPGRNYGYTF.

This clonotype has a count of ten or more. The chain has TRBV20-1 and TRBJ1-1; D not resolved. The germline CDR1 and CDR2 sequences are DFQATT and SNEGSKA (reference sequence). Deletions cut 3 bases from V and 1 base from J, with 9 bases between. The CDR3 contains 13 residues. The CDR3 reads CSARRAGNTEAFF. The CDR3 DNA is TGCAGTGCTAGGAGAGCAGGGAACACTGAAGCTTTCTTT.